The rows below give T cell receptor beta chains drawn from one sample of a study of PD-L1 blockade in urothelial cancer. The protocol was immunoSEQ multiplex PCR, while the TCRdb copy is restricted to in-frame clones and leaves out a portion. The data contain tens of thousands of clones, around 90% of them seen just once; the ten biggest clones take up approximately 1.5%. Sequencing was performed on PBMCs, taken around atezolizumab (anti-PD-L1) treatment. The source of these receptors is a man aged 55 to 70 with urothelial cancer. Each CDR3 is given with its conserved first and last residue. Each record gives: V gene, clone size, D gene, J gene, CDR3 DNA, CDR3 protein. D genes are given only for firm matches. Only some rows state a clone size, as once, few, many or a class for expanded clones.

>TRBV28|NA|TRBD1|TRBJ2-7
TGTGCCAGCAGTCCACAGGGGACAGGTAGCCGCGAGCAGTACTTC
CASSPQGTGSREQYF
>TRBV6-5|NA|NA|TRBJ2-7
TGTGCCAGCAGCTACACACCCAACAGCTACGAGCAGTACTTC
CASSYTPNSYEQYF
>TRBV5-4|NA|NA|TRBJ1-1
TGTGCCAGCAGCTTGGTAGAGGGTATTCATACTGAAGCTTTCTTT
CASSLVEGIHTEAFF
>TRBV5-1|NA|NA|TRBJ1-1
TGCGCCAGCAGCTTGGCAGGGGTTCATGGAGCTTTCTTT
CASSLAGVHGAFF
>TRBV11-2|NA|TRBD2|TRBJ2-1
TGTGCCAGCAGCTTAATTAGCGGGAGAGAGAATGAGCAGTTCTTC
CASSLISGRENEQFF
>TRBV6-5|NA|TRBD2|TRBJ2-5
TGTGCCAGCAGTTACTCGGGGGGGATGGAGACCCAGTACTTC
CASSYSGGMETQYF
>TRBV4-2|NA|NA|TRBJ2-3
TGTGCCAGCAGCCAAGTCAGGGGAAGGCTAAAAGATACGCAGTATTTT
CASSQVRGRLKDTQYF
>TRBV7-3|NA|TRBD1|TRBJ2-3
TGTGCCAGCAGCCCCGGACAGGACACAGATACGCAGTATTTT
CASSPGQDTDTQYF
>TRBV28|NA|NA|TRBJ1-1
TGTGCCAGCAGCCCTTTCGGAGAGCTTGAAGCTTTCTTT
CASSPFGELEAFF
>TRBV7-3|NA|NA|TRBJ2-5
TGTGCCAGCAGCTTATCCGGAAGCGGACTAAGAGAAGCCCAGTACTTC
CASSLSGSGLREAQYF
>TRBV11-2|NA|TRBD1|TRBJ2-7
TGTGCCAGCAGCTACAGGGGAGTTTACGAGCAGTACTTC
CASSYRGVYEQYF
>TRBV2|NA|NA|TRBJ2-7
TGTGCCAGCAGAGGGGGGAGGGAGACCTACGAGCAGTACTTC
CASRGGRETYEQYF
>TRBV5-1|NA|TRBD2|TRBJ2-2
TGCGCCAGCAGCTCCCCCCTAGCGGGAGGTTCGAACACCGGGGAGCTGTTTTTT
CASSSPLAGGSNTGELFF
>TRBV9|NA|NA|TRBJ2-1
TGTGCCAGCAGCGTAGCTGTGGGGCTGGGTGAGCAGTTCTTC
CASSVAVGLGEQFF
>TRBV6-6|NA|TRBD2|TRBJ2-5
TGTGCCAGCAGACCACTAGCGGGGGCCGAAGAGACCCAGTACTTC
CASRPLAGAEETQYF
>TRBV27|NA|TRBD2|TRBJ2-7
TGTGCCAGCAGTTTATATAAAATAGCGGGAGGGGACGAGCAGTACTTC
CASSLYKIAGGDEQYF
>TRBV6-1|NA|NA|TRBJ2-7
TGTGCCAGCAGTGAACCCGGGGAGTCAGGGCAGTACTTC
CASSEPGESGQYF
>TRBV29-1|NA|TRBD1|TRBJ1-1
TGCAGCGTGGACAGGGGAGGCACTGAAGCTTTCTTT
CSVDRGGTEAFF
>TRBV11-2|NA|NA|TRBJ2-2
TGTGCCAGCAGCTTAGCAAAAAGCGGCGGGGAGCTGTTTTTT
CASSLAKSGGELFF
>TRBV6-5|once|NA|TRBJ1-1
TGTGCCAGCAGCGCGAATACAGGGAACACTGAAGCTTTCTTT
CASSANTGNTEAFF
>TRBV7-2|NA|TRBD2|TRBJ2-1
TGTGCCAGCAGCAAAACTAGCGGGGGGCCCTCCTACAATGAGCAGTTCTTC
CASSKTSGGPSYNEQFF
>TRBV5-1|NA|NA|TRBJ2-3
TGCGCCAGCAGCCACGGCGGGCCCTCGGCGGACACAGATACGCAGTATTTT
CASSHGGPSADTDTQYF